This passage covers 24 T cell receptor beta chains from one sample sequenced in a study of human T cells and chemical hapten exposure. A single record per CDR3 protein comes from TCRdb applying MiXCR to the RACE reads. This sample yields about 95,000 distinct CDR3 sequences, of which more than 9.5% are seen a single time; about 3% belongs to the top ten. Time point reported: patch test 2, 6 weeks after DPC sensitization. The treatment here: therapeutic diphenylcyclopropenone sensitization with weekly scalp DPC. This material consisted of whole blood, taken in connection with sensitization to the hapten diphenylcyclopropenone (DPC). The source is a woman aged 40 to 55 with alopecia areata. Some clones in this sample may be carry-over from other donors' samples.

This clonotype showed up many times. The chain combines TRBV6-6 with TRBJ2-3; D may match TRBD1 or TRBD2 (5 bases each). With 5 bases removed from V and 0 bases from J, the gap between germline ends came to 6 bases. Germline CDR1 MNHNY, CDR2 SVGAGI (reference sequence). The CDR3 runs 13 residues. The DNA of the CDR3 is TGTGCCAGCAGTAGGGACAGCACAGATACGCAGTATTTT. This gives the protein CASSRDSTDTQYF.

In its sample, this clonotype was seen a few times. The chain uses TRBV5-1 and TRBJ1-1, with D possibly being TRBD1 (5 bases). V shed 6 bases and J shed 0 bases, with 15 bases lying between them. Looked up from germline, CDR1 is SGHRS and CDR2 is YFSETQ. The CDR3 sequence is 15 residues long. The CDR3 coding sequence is TGCGCCAGCACTTCTGGGGCCGGATTGAACACTGAAGCTTTCTTT. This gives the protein CASTSGAGLNTEAFF.

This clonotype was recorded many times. For the CDR3, the DNA is TGTGCCAGCAGTTTTGGGAGGCCGGGAGAGACCCAGTACTTC. Amino acids: CASSFGRPGETQYF. J is TRBJ2-5 and V is TRBV27; TRBD2 might be the D (6 bases). The CDR3 sequence is 14 residues long. Deletions cut 3 bases from V and 4 bases from J, with 12 bases between. Germline V CDR1 and CDR2: MNHEY, SMNVEV (reference sequence).

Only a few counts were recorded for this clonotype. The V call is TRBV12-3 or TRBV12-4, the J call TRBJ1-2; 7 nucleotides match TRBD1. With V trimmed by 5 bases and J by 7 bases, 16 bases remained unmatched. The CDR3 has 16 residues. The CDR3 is CASSQRDSRYPGGYTF. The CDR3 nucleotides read TGTGCCAGCAGTCAGAGGGACAGCCGATACCCTGGTGGCTACACCTTC.

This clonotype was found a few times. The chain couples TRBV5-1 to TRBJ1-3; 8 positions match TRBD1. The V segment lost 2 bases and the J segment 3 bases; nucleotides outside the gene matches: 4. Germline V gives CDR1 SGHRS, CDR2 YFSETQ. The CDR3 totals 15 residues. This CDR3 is CASSFQGAGGNTIYF. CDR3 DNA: TGCGCCAGCAGCTTCCAGGGGGCAGGTGGAAACACCATATATTTT. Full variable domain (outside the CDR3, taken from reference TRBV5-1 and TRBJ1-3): KAGVTQTPRYLIKTRGQQVTLSCSPISGHRSVSWYQQTPGQGLQFLFEYFSETQRNKGNFPGRFSGRQFSNSRSEMNVSTLELGDSALYLCASSFQGAGGNTIYFGEGSWLTVV.

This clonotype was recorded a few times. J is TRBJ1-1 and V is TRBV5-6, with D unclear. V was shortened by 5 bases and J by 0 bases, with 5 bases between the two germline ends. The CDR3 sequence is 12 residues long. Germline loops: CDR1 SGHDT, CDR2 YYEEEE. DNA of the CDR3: TGTGCCAGCAGGGAGGTGAACACTGAAGCTTTCTTT. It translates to CASREVNTEAFF.

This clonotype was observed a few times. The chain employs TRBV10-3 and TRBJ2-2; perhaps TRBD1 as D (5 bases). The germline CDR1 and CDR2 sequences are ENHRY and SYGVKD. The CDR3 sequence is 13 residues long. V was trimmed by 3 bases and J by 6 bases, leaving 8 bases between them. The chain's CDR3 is CAISDARAGELFF. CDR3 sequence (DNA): TGTGCCATCAGTGACGCCAGGGCCGGGGAGCTGTTTTTT.

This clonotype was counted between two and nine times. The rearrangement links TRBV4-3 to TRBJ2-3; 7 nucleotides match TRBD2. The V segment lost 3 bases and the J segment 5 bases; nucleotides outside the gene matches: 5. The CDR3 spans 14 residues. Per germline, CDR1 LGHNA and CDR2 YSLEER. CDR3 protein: CASSQAGVVDTQYF. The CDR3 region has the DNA TGCGCCAGCAGCCAGGCGGGAGTAGTAGATACGCAGTATTTT.

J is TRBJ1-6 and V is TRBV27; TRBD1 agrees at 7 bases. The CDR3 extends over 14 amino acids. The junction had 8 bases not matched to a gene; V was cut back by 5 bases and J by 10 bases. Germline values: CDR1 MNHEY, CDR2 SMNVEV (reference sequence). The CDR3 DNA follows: TGTGCCAGCAGTCCTGACAGGGACGGGTCACCCCTCCACTTT. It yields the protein CASSPDRDGSPLHF.

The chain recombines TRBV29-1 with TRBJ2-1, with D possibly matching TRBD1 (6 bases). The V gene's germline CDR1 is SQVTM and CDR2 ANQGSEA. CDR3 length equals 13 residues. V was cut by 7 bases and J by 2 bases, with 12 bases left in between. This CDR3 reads CSAQGQPYNEQFF. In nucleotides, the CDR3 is TGCAGCGCCCAGGGACAACCCTACAATGAGCAGTTCTTC.

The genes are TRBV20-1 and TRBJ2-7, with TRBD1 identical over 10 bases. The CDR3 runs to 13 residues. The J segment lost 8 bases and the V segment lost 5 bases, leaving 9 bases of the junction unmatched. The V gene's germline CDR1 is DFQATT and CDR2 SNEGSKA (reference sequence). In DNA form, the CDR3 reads TGCAGTGCTCGGGACAGGGGTTGGGGTCAGCAGTACTTC. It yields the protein CSARDRGWGQQYF.

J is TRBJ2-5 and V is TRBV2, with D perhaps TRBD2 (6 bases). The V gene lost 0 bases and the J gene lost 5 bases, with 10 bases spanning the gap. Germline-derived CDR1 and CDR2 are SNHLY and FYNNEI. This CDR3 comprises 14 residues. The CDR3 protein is CASSEALRGETQYF. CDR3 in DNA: TGTGCCAGCAGTGAAGCGCTTCGGGGGGAGACCCAGTACTTC.

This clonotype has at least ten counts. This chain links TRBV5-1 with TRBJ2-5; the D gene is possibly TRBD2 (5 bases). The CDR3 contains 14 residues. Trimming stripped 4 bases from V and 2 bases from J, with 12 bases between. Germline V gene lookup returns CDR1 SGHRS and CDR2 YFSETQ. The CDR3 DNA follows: TGCGCCAGCAGCCCTACGGGAAGGCAAGAGACCCAGTACTTC. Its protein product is CASSPTGRQETQYF.

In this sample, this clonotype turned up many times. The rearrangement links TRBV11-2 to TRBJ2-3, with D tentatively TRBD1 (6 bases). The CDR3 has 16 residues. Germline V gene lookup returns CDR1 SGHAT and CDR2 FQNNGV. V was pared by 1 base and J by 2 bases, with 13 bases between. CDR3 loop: CASSLGPQGITDTQYF. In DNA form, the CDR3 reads TGTGCCAGCAGCTTAGGCCCCCAGGGGATCACAGATACGCAGTATTTT. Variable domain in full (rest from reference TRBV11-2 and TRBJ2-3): EAGVAQSPRYKIIEKRQSVAFWCNPISGHATLYWYQQILGQGPKLLIQFQNNGVVDDSQLPKDRFSAERLKGVDSTLKIQPAKLEDSAVYLCASSLGPQGITDTQYFGPGTRLTVL.

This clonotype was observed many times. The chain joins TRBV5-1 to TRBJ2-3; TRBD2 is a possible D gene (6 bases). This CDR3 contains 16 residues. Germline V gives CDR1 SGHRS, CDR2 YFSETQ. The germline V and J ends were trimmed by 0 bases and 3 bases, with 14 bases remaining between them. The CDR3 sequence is CASSLAGGATTDTQYF. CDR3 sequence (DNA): TGCGCCAGCAGCTTGGCCGGGGGTGCCACGACAGATACGCAGTATTTT.

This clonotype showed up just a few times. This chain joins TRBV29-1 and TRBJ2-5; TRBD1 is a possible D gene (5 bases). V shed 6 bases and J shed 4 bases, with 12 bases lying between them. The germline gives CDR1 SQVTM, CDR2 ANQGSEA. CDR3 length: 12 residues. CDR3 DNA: TGCAGCGTGGCAGGGAACGTAGAGACCCAGTACTTC. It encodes CSVAGNVETQYF.

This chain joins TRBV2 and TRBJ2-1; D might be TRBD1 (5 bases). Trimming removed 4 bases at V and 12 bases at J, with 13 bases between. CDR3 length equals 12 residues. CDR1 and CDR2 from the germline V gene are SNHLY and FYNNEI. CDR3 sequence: CASSAVGQMQFF. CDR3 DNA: TGTGCCAGCAGTGCGGTGGGGCAGATGCAGTTCTTC.

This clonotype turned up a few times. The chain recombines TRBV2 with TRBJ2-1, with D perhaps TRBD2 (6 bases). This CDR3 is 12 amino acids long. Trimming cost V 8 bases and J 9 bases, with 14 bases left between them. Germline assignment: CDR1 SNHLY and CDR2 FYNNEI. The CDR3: CASLGARGEQFF. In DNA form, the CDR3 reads TGTGCCAGCCTAGGGGCGCGGGGTGAGCAGTTCTTC.

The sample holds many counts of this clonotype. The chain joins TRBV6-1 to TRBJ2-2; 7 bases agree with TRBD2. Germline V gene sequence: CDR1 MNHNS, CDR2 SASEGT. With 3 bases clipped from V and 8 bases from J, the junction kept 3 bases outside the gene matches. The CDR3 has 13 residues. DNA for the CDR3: TGTGCCAGCAGTGACGGGGGGTCGGGGGAGCTGTTTTTT. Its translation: CASSDGGSGELFF.

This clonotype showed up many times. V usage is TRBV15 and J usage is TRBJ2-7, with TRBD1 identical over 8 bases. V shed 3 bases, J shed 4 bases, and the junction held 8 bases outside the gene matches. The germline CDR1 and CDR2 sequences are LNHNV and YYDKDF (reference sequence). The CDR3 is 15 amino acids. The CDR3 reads CATSSSAGGGYEQYF. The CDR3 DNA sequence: TGTGCCACCAGCAGTTCGGCAGGGGGCGGGTACGAGCAGTACTTC.

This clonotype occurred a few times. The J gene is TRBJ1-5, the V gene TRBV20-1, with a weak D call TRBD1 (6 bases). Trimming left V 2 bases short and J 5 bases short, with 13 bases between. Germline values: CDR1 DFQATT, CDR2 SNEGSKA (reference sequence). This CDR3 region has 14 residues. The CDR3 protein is CSARSGGGYQPQHF. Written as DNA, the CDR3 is TGCAGTGCTAGAAGTGGGGGGGGCTATCAGCCCCAGCATTTT.

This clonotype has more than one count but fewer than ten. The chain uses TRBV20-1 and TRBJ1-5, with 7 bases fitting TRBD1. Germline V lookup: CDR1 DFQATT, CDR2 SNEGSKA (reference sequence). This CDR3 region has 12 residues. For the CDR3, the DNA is TGCAGCGGTCGACAGGGTAATCAGCCCCAGCATTTT. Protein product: CSGRQGNQPQHF.

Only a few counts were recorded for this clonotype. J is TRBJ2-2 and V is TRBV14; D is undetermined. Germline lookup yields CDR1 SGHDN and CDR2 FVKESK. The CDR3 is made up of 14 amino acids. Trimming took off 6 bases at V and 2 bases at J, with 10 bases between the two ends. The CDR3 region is CASRPTVNTGELFF. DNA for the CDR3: TGTGCCAGCAGACCCACAGTAAACACCGGGGAGCTGTTTTTT.

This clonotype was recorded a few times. CDR3: CASNTRTSGGTTYEQYF. The CDR3 DNA is TGTGCCAGCAACACCCGGACTAGCGGGGGGACGACCTACGAGCAGTACTTC. V gene TRBV6-2 or TRBV6-3 combines with J gene TRBJ2-7; 14 bases align to TRBD2. This CDR3 has 17 residues. The V and J ends lost 7 bases and 2 bases, in that order; junction bases with no gene match: 10. Germline loops: CDR1 MNHEY, CDR2 SVGEGT.